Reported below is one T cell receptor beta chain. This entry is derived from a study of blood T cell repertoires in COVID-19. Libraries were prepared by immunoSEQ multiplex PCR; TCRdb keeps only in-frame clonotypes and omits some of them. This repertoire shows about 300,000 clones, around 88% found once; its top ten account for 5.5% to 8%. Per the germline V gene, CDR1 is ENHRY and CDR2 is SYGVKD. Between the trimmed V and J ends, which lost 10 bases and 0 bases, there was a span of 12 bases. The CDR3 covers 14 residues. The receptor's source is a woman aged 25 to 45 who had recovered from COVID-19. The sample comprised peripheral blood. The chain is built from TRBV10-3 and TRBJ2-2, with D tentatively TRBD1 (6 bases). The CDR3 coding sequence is TGTGCCACCTGGGACACCGCGAACACCGGGGAGCTGTTTTTT. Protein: CATWDTANTGELFF.